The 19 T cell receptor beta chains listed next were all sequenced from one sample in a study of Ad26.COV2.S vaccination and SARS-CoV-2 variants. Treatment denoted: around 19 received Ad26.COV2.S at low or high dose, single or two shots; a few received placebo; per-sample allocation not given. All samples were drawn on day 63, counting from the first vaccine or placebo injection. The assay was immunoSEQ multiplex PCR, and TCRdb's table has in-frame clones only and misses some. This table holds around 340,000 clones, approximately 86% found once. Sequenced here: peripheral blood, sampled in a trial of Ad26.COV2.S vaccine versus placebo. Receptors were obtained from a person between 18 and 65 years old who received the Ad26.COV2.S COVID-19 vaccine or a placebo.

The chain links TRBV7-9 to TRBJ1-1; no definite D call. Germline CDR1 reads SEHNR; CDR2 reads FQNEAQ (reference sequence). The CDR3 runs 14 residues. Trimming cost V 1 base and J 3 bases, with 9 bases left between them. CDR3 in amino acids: CASSLVGFDTEAFF. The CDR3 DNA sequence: TGTGCCAGCAGCTTAGTTGGTTTTGACACTGAAGCTTTCTTT.

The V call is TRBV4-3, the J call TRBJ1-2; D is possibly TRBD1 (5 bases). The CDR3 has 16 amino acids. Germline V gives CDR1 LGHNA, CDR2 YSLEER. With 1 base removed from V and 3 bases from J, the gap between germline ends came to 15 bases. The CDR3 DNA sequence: TGCGCCAGCAGCCAAGCCACGCAGGGCTTTTACTATGGCTACACCTTC. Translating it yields CASSQATQGFYYGYTF.

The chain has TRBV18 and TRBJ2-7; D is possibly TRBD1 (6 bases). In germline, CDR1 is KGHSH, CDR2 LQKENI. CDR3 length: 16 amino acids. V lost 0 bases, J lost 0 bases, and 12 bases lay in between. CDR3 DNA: TGTGCCAGCTCACCACCCAGGGGAAGCAGCTCCTACGAGCAGTACTTC. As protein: CASSPPRGSSSYEQYF.

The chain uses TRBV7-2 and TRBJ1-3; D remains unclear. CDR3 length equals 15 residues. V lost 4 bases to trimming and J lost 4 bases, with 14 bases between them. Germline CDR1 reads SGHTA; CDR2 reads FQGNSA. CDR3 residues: CASSSQTGLGNTIYF. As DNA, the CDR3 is TGTGCCAGCAGCTCCCAGACGGGGTTGGGAAACACCATATATTTT.

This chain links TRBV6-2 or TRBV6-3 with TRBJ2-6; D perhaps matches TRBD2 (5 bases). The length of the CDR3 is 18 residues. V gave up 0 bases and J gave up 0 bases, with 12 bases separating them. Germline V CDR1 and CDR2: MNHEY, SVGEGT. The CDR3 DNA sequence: TGTGCCAGCAGTTACTCAGAGGGTTTCAACTCTGGGGCCAACGTCCTGACTTTC. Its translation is CASSYSEGFNSGANVLTF.

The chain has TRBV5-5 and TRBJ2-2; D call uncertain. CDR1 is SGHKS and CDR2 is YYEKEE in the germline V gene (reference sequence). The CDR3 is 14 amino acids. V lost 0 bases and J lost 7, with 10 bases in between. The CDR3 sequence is CASSLDNLNGELFF. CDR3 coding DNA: TGTGCCAGCAGCTTGGACAATCTGAACGGGGAGCTGTTTTTT.

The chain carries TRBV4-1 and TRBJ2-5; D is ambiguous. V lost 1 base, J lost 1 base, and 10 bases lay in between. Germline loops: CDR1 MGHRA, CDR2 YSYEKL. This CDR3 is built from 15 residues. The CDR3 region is CASSQGVTGQETQYF. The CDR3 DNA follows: TGCGCCAGCAGCCAAGGGGTAACGGGCCAAGAGACCCAGTACTTC.

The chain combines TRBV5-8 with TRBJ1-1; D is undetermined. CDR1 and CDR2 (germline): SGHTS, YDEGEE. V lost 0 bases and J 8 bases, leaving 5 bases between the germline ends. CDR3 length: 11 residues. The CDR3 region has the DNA TGTGCCAGCAGCTTGGTTGGAGAAGCTTTCTTT. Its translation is CASSLVGEAFF.

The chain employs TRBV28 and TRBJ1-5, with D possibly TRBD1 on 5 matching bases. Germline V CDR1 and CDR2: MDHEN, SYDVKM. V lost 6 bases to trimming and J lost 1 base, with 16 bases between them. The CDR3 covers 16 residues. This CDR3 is CASSLPGTWSNQPQHF. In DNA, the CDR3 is TGTGCCAGCAGCCTTCCAGGGACTTGGAGCAATCAGCCCCAGCATTTT.

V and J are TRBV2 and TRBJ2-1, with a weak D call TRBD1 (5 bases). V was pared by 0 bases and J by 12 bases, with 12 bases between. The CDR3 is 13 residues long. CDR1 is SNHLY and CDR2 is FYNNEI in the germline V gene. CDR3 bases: TGTGCCAGCAGTGAAGCCTGGAACAGGCCGCAGTTCTTC. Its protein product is CASSEAWNRPQFF.

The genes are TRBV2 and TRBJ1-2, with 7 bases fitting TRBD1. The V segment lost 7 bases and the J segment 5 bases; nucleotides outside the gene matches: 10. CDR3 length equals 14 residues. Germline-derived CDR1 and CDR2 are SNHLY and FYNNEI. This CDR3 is CASNRGGTAYGYTF. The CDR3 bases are TGTGCCAGCAACCGAGGGGGGACAGCTTATGGCTACACCTTC.

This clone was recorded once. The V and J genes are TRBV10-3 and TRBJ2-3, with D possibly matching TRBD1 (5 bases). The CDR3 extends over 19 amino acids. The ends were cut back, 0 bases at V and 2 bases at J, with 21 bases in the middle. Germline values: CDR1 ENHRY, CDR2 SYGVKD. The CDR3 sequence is CAISESTPLTALDTDTQYF. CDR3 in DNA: TGTGCCATCAGTGAGTCGACTCCCCTGACAGCCTTAGACACAGATACGCAGTATTTT.

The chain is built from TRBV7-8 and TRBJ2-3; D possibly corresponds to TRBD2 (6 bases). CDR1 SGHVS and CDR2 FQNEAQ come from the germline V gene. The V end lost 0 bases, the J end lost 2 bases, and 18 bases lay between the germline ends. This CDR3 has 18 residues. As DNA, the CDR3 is TGTGCCAGCAGCTTAGCGAGGCTAGCGCAACCCGACACAGATACGCAGTATTTT. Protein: CASSLARLAQPDTDTQYF.

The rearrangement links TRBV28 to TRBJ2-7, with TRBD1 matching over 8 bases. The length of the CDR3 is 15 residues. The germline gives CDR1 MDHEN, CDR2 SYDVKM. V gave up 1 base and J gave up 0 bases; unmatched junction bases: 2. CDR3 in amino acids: CASSLFDRGSYEQYF. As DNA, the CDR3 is TGTGCCAGCAGTTTATTTGACAGGGGCTCCTACGAGCAGTACTTC. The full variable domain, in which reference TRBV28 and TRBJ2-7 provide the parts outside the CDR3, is DVKVTQSSRYLVKRTGEKVFLECVQDMDHENMFWYRQDPGLGLRLIYFSYDVKMKEKGDIPEGYSVSREKKERFSLILESASTNQTSMYLCASSLFDRGSYEQYFGPGTRLTVT.

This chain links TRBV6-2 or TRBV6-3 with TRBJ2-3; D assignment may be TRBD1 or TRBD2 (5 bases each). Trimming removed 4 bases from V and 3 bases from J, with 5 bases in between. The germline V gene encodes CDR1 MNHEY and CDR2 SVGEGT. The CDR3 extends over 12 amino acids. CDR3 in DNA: TGTGCCAGCAGTTGGGGGACAGATACGCAGTATTTT. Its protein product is CASSWGTDTQYF.

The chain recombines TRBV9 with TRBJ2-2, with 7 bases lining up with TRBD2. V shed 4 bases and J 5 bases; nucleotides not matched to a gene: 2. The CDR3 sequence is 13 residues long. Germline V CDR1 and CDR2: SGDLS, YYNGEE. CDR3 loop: CASSWTSTGELFF. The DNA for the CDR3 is TGTGCCAGCAGCTGGACTAGTACCGGGGAGCTGTTTTTT.

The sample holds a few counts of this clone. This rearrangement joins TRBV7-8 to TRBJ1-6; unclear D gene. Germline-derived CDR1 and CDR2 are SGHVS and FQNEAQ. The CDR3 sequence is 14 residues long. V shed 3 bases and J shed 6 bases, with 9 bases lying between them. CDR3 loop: CASSFSGSNSPLHF. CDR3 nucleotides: TGTGCCAGCAGCTTCTCAGGCTCTAATTCACCCCTCCACTTT. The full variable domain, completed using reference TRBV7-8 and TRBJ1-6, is GAGVSQSPRYKVAKRGQDVALRCDPISGHVSLFWYQQALGQGPEFLTYFQNEAQLDKSGLPSDRFFAERPEGSVSTLKIQRTQQEDSAVYLCASSFSGSNSPLHFGNGTRLTVT.

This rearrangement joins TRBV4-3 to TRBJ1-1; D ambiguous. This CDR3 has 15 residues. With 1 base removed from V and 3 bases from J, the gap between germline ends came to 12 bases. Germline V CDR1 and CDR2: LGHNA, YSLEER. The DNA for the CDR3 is TGCGCCAGCAGCCAAGGGATTCAGAGGGACACTGAAGCTTTCTTT. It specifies CASSQGIQRDTEAFF.

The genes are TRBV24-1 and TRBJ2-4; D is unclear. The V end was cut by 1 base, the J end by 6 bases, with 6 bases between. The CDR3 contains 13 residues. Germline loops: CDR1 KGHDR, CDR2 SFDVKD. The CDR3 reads CATSDLEGNIQYF. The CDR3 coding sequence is TGTGCCACCAGTGATTTAGAAGGAAACATTCAGTACTTC.